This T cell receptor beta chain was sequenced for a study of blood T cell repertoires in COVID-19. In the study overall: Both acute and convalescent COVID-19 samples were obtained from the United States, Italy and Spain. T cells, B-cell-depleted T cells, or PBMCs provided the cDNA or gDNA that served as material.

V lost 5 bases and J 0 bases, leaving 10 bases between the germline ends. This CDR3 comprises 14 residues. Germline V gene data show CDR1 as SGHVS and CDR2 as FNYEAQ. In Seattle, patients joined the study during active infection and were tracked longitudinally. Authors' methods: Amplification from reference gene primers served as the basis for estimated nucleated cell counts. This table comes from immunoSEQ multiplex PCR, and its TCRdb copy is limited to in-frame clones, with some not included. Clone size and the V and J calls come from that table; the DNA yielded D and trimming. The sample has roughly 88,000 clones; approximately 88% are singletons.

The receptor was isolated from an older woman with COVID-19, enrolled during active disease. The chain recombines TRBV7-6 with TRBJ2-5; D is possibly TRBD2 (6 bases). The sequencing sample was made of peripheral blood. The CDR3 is CASSLREYQETQYF. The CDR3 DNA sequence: TGTGCCAGCAGCCTCCGGGAGTACCAAGAGACCCAGTACTTC.